This T cell receptor (beta chain) comes out of a study of blood T cell repertoires in COVID-19. Study as a whole: The analysed material was cDNA or gDNA that came from T cells, B-cell-depleted T cells, or PBMCs.

There are a few counts of this clone. The CDR3 loop spans 15 amino acids. The germline V gene encodes CDR1 LNHDA and CDR2 SQIVND (reference sequence). V was trimmed by 5 bases and J by 5 bases, leaving 18 bases between them. Some clones are missing from TCRdb's copy, which holds only in-frame ones; the method was immunoSEQ multiplex PCR. The sample shows approximately 130,000 clones, under 85% of them seen only once. V is TRBV19 and J is TRBJ1-2; maybe TRBD1 (6 bases). What was sequenced was PBMCs or T cells enriched from blood (not recorded which). The TCR originated in a man aged 25-40 years who had recovered from COVID-19. As DNA, the CDR3 is TGTGCCAGTAGTCTACGGACAGCTCCAGATTATGGCTACACCTTC. As protein: CASSLRTAPDYGYTF.